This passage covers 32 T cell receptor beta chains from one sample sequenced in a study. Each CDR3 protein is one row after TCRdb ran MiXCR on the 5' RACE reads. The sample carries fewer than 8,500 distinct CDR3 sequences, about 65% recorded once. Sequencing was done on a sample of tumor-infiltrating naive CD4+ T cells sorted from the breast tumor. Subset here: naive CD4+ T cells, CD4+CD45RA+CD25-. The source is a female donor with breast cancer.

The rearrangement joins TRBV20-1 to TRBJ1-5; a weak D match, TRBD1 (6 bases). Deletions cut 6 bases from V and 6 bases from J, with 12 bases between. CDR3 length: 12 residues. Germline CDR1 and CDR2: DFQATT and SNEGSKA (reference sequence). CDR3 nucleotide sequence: TGCAGTGCCAACAGGGATGGTCAGCCCCAGCATTTT. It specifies CSANRDGQPQHF.

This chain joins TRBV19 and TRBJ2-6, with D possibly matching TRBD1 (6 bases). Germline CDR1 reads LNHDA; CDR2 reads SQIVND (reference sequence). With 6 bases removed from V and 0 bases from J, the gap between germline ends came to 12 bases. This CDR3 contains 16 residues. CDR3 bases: TGTGCCAGTAGGAGGGACATCGGCTCTGGGGCCAACGTCCTGACTTTC. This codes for CASRRDIGSGANVLTF. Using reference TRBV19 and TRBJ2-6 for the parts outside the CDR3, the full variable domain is DGGITQSPKYLFRKEGQNVTLSCEQNLNHDAMYWYRQDPGQGLRLIYYSQIVNDFQKGDIAEGYSVSREKKESFPLTVTSAQKNPTAFYLCASRRDIGSGANVLTFGAGSRLTVL.

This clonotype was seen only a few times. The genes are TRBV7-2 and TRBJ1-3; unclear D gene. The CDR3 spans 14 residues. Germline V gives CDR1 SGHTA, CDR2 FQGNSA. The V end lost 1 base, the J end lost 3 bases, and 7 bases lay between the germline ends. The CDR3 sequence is CASSLERNGNTIYF. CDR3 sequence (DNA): TGTGCCAGCAGCTTAGAGCGAAATGGAAACACCATATATTTT.

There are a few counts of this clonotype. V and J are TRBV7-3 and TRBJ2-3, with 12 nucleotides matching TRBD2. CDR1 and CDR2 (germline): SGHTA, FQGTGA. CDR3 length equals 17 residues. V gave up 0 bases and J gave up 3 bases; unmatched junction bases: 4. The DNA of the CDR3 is TGTGCCAGCAGCTTAACGGCTAGCGGGGGGGTGACAGATACGCAGTATTTT. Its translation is CASSLTASGGVTDTQYF. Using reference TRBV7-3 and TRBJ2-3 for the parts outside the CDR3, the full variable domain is GAGVSQTPSNKVTEKGKYVELRCDPISGHTALYWYRQSLGQGPEFLIYFQGTGAADDSGLPNDRFFAVRPEGSVSTLKIQRTERGDSAVYLCASSLTASGGVTDTQYFGPGTRLTVL.

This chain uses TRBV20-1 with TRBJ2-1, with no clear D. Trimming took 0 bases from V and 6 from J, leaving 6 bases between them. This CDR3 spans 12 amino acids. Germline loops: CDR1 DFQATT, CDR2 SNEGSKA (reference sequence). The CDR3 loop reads CSARDHINEQFF. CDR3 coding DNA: TGCAGTGCTAGAGATCATATCAATGAGCAGTTCTTC.

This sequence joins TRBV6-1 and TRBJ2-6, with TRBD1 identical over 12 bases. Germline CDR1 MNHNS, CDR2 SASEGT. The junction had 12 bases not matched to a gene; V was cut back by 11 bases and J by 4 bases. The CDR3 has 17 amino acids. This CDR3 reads CAVLPGQGAKGANVLTF. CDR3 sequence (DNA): TGTGCCGTGCTGCCGGGACAGGGGGCGAAAGGGGCCAACGTCCTGACTTTC.

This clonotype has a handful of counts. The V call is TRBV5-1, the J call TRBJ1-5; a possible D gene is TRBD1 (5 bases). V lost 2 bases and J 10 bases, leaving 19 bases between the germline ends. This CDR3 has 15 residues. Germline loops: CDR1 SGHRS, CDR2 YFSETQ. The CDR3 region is CASSLGGGTGDPQHF. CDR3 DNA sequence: TGCGCCAGCAGCTTAGGTGGGGGGACGGGTGATCCCCAGCATTTT.

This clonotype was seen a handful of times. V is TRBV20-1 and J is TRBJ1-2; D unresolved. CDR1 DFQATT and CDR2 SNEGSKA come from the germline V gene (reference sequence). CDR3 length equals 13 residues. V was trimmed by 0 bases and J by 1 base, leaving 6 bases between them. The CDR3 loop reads CSARDPFNYGYTF. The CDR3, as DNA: TGCAGTGCTAGAGATCCCTTTAACTATGGCTACACCTTC.

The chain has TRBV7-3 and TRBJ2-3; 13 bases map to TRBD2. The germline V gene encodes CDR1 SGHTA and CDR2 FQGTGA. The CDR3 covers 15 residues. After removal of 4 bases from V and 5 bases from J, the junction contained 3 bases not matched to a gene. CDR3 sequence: CASSWTSGSRDTQYF. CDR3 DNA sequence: TGTGCCAGCAGCTGGACTAGCGGGAGTAGAGATACGCAGTATTTT. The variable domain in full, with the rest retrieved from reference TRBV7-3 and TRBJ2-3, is GAGVSQTPSNKVTEKGKYVELRCDPISGHTALYWYRQSLGQGPEFLIYFQGTGAADDSGLPNDRFFAVRPEGSVSTLKIQRTERGDSAVYLCASSWTSGSRDTQYFGPGTRLTVL.

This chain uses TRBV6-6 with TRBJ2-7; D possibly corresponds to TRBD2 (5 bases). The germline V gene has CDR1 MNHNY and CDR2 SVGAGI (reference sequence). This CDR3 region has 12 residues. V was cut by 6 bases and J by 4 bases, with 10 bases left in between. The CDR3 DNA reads TGTGCCAGCAGCCAGACTAATTACGAGCAGTACTTC. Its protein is CASSQTNYEQYF.

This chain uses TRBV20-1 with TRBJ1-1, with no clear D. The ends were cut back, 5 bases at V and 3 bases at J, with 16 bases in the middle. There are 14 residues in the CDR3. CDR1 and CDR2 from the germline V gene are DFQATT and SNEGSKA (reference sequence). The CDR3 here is CSALNEARDTEAFF. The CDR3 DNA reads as TGCAGTGCTCTGAATGAGGCGAGGGACACTGAAGCTTTCTTT.

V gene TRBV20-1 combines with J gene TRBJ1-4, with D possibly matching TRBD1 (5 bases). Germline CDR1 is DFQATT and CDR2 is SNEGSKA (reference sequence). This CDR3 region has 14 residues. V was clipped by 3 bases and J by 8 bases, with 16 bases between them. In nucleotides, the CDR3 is TGCAGTGCTAGGAGTCCCCAGGGTTTAGAAAAACTGTTTTTT. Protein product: CSARSPQGLEKLFF.

This chain's CDR3 is CAPGAGQGEQYF. The CDR3 bases are TGCGCCCCAGGAGCCGGCCAGGGCGAGCAGTACTTC. J is TRBJ2-7 and V is TRBV5-1; a possible D gene is TRBD1 (5 bases). The CDR3 runs to 12 residues. V shed 10 bases and J shed 6 bases, with 17 bases lying between them. Germline assignment: CDR1 SGHRS and CDR2 YFSETQ.

This CDR3 reads CAWSVGNQPQHF. The CDR3 DNA reads TGTGCCTGGAGTGTAGGCAATCAGCCCCAGCATTTT. The rearrangement uses TRBV30 and TRBJ1-5; D is unresolved. Per germline, CDR1 GTSNPN and CDR2 SVGIG (reference sequence). CDR3 length: 12 amino acids. Trimming stripped 0 bases from V and 2 bases from J, with 2 bases between.

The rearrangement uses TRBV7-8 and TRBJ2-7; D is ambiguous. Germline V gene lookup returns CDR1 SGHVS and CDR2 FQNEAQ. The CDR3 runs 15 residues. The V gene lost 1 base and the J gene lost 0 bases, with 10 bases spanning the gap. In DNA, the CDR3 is TGTGCCAGCAGCTTAGGTCCTTTAAGCTCCTACGAGCAGTACTTC. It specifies CASSLGPLSSYEQYF. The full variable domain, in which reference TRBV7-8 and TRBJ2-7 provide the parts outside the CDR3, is GAGVSQSPRYKVAKRGQDVALRCDPISGHVSLFWYQQALGQGPEFLTYFQNEAQLDKSGLPSDRFFAERPEGSVSTLKIQRTQQEDSAVYLCASSLGPLSSYEQYFGPGTRLTVT.

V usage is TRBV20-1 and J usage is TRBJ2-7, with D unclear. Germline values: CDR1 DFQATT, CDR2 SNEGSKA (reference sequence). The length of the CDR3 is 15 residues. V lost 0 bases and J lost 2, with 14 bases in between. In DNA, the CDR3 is TGCAGTGCTAGAGATCCGGGTGCAGGCCCCTACGAGCAGTACTTC. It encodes CSARDPGAGPYEQYF.

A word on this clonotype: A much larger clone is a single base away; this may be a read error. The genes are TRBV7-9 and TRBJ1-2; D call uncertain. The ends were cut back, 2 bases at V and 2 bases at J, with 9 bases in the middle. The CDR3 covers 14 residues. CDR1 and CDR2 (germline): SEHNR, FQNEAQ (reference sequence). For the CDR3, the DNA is TGTGCCAGCAGCTTACAAGGGAGCAACTATGGCTACACCTTC. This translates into CASSLQGSNYGYTF.

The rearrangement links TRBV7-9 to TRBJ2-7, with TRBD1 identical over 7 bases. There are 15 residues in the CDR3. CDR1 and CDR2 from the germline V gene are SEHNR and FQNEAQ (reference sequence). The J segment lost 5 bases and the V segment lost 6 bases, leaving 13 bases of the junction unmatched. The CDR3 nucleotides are TGTGCCAGCAGTTACCAGGGGGTTTGGGGCGACGAGCAGTACTTC. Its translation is CASSYQGVWGDEQYF.

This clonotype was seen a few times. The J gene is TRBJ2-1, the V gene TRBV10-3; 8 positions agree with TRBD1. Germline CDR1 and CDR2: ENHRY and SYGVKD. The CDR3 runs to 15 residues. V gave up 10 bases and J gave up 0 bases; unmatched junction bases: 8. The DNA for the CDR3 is TGTGCCACCCATCGACAGGGGAGCTCCTACAATGAGCAGTTCTTC. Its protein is CATHRQGSSYNEQFF.

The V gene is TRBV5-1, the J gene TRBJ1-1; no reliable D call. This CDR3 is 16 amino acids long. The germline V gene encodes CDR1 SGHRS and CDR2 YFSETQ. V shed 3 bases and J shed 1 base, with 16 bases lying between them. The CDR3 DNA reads TGCGCCAGCAGCTCCCGGGCCGGCGGTGGGAACACTGAAGCTTTCTTT. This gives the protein CASSSRAGGGNTEAFF. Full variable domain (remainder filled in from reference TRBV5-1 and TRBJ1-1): KAGVTQTPRYLIKTRGQQVTLSCSPISGHRSVSWYQQTPGQGLQFLFEYFSETQRNKGNFPGRFSGRQFSNSRSEMNVSTLELGDSALYLCASSSRAGGGNTEAFFGQGTRLTVV.

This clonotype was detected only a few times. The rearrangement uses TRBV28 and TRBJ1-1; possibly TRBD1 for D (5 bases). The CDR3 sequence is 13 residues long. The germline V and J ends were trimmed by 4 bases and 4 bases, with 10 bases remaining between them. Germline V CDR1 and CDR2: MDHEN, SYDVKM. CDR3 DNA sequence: TGTGCCAGCAGTTGGGGGGATGGCACTGAAGCTTTCTTT. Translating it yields CASSWGDGTEAFF.

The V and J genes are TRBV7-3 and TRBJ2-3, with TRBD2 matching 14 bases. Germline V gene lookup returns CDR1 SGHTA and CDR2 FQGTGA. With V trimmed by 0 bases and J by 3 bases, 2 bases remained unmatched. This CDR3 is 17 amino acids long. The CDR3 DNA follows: TGTGCCAGCAGCTTAACGACTAGCGGGGGGGTGACAGATACGCAGTATTTT. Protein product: CASSLTTSGGVTDTQYF.

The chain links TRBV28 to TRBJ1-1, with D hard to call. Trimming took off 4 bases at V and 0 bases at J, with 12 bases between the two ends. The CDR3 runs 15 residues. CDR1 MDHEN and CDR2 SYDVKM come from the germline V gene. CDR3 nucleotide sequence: TGTGCCAGCAGTTCATTCGGACTCCTGAACACTGAAGCTTTCTTT. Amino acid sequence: CASSSFGLLNTEAFF.

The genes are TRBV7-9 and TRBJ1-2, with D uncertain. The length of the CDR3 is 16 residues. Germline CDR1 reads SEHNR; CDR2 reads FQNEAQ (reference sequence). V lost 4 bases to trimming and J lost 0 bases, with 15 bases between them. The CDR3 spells CASSSGSGRANYGYTF. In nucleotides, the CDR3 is TGTGCCAGCAGCTCCGGTTCTGGCCGAGCTAACTATGGCTACACCTTC.

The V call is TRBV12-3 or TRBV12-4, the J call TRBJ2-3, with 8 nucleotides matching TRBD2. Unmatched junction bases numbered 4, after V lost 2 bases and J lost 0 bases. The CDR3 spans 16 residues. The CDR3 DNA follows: TGTGCCAGCAGTTTATTAGTAGCGGGGAGCACAGATACGCAGTATTTT. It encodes CASSLLVAGSTDTQYF.

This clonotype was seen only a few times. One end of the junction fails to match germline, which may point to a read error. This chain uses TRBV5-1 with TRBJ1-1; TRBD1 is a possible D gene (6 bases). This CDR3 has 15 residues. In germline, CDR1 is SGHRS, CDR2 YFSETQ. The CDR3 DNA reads TGTGCCAGCAGCTTAGTGTCCGGGGGCAGGACTGAAGCTTTCTTT. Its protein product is CASSLVSGGRTEAFF.

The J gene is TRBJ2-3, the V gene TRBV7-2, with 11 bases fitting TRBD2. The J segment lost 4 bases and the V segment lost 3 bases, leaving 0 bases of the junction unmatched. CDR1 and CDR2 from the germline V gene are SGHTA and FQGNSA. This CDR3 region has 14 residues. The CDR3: CASSFSGGADTQYF. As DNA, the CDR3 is TGTGCCAGCAGCTTTAGCGGGGGGGCAGATACGCAGTATTTT.

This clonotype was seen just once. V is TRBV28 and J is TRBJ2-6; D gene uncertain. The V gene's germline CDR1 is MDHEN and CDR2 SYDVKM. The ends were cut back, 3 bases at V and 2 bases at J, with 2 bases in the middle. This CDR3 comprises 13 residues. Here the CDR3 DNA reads TGTGCCAGCAGTTTTCCTGGGGCCAACGTCCTGACTTTC. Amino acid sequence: CASSFPGANVLTF.

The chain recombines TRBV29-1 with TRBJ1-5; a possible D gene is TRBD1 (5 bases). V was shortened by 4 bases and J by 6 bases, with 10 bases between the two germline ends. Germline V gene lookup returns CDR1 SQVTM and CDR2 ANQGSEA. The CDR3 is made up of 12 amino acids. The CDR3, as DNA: TGCAGCGTTGGTACAGGCGGTCAGCCCCAGCATTTT. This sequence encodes CSVGTGGQPQHF.

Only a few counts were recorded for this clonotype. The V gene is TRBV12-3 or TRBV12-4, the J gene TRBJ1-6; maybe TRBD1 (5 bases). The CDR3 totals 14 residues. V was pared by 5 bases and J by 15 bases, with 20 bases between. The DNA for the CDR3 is TGTGCCAGCAGTCGGGACGGTTCGGCCGCAGTCCTCCACTTT. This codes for CASSRDGSAAVLHF.

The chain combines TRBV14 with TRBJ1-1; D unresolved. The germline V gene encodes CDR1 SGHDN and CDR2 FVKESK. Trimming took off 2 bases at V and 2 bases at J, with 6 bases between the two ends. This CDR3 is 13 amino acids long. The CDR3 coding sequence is TGTGCCAGCAGCCAACATCCCAACACTGAAGCTTTCTTT. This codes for CASSQHPNTEAFF. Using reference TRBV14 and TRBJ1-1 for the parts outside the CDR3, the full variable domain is EAGVTQFPSHSVIEKGQTVTLRCDPISGHDNLYWYRRVMGKEIKFLLHFVKESKQDESGMPNNRFLAERTGGTYSTLKVQPAELEDSGVYFCASSQHPNTEAFFGQGTRLTVV.

This CDR3 reads CASSLGTGFNEQFF. The CDR3, as DNA: TGTGCCAGCAGCCTGGGGACAGGGTTCAATGAGCAGTTCTTC. The gene calls are TRBV3-1 and TRBJ2-1, with 9 bases aligning to TRBD1. This CDR3 has 14 residues. Germline-derived CDR1 and CDR2 are LGHDT and YNNKEL (reference sequence). V trimming: 4 bases; J trimming: 6 bases; junction bases outside the gene matches: 4.